Described below is a single T cell receptor beta chain sequence and its context. As yet, its antigen is unknown. These data originate in a study of follicular helper T cells after annual influenza vaccination. Study-wide points: Recurrent ICOS+CD38+ cTfh clonotypes included tetramer and AIM influenza-specific ones.

V gave up 5 bases and J gave up 6 bases; unmatched junction bases: 8. Looked up from germline, CDR1 is MNHNS and CDR2 is SASEGT. The CDR3 covers 15 residues. The table came from immunoSEQ multiplex PCR; TCRdb's copy has only in-frame clones and leaves some out. The table shows 10,000 to 11,000 clones, with approximately 80% occurring only once. Described time point: 2015-2016 season, 7 days after influenza vaccination. The starting material was CXCR5+ CD38- circulating T follicular helper cells from blood, obtained 7 days after influenza vaccination. Described subset: circulating Tfh, non-naive CD4+CXCR5+PD-1+ (ICOS+CD38+ or ICOS-CD38-). The TCR originated in an adult who received the influenza vaccine. V usage is TRBV6-1 and J usage is TRBJ2-7, with 12 positions matching TRBD2. The CDR3 nucleotides are TGTGCCAGCAGTCAAGGGATACTAGCGGGGGGCGAGCAGTACTTC. This encodes CASSQGILAGGEQYF.